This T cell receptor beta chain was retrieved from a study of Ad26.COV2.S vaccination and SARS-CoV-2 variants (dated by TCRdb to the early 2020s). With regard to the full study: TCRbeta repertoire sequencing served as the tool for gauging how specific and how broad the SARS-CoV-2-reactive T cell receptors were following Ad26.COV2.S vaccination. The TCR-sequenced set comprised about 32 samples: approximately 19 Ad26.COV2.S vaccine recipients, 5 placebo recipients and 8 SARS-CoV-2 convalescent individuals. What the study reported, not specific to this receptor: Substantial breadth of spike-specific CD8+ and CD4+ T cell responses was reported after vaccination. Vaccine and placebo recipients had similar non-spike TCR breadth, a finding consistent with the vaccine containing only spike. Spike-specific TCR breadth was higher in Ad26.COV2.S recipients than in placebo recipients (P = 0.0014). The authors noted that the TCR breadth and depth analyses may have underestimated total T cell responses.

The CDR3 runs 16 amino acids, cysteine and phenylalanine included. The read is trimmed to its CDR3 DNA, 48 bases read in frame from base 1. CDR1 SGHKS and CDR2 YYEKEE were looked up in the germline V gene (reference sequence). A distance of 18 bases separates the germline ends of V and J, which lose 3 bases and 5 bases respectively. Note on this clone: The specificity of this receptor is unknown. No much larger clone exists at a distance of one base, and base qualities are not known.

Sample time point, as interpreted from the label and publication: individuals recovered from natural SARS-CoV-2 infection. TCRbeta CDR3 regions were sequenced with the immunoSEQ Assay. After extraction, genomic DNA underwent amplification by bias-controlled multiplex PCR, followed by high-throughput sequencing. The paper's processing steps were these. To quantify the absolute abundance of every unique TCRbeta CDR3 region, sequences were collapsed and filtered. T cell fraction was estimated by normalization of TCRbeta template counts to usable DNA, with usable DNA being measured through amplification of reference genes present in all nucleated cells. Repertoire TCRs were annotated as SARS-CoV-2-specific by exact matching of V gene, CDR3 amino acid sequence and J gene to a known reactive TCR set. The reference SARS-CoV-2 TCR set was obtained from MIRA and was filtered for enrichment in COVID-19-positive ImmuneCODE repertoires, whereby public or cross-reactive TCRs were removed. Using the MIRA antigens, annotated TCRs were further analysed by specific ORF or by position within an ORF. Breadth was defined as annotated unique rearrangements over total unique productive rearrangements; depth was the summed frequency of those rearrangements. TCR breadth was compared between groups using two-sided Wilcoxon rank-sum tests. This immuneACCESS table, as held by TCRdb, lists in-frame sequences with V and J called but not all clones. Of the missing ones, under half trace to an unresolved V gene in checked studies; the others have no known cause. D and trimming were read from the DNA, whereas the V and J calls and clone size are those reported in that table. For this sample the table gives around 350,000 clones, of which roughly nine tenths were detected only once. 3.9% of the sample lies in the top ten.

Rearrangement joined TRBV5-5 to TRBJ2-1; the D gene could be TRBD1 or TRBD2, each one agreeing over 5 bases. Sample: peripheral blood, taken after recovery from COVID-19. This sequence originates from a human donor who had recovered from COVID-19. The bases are TGTGCCAGCAGCTCGAAACACGGGGCAGGAGACAATGAGCAGTTCTTC. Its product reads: CASSSKHGAGDNEQFF.